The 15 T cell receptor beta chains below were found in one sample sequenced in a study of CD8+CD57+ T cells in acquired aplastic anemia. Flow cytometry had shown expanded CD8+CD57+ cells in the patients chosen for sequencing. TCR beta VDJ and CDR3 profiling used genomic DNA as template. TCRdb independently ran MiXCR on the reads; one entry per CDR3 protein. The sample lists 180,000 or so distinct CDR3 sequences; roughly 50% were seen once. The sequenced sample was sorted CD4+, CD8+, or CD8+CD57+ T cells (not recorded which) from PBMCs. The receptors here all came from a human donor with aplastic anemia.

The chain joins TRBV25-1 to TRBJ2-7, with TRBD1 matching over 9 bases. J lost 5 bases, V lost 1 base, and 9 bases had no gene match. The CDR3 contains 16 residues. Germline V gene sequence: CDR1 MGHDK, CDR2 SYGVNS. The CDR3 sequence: CASSELGGQGFHEQYF. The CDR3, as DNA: TGTGCCAGCAGTGAATTAGGGGGACAGGGTTTCCACGAGCAGTACTTC.

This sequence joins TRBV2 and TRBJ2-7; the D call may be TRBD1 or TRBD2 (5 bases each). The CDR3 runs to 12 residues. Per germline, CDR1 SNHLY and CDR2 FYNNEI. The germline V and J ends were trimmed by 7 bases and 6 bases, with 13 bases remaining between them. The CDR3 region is CASTRDLCEQYF. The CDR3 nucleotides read TGTGCCAGCACCCGGGACCTCTGCGAGCAGTACTTC. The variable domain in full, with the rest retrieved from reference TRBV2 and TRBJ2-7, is EPEVTQTPSHQVTQMGQEVILRCVPISNHLYFYWYRQILGQKVEFLVSFYNNEISEKSEIFDDQFSVERPDGSNFTLKIRSTKLEDSAMYFCASTRDLCEQYFGPGTRLTVT.

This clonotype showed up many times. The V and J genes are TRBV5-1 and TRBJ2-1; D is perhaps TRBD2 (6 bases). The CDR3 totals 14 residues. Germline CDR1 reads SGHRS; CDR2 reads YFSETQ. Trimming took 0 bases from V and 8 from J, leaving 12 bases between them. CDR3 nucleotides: TGCGCCAGCAGCTTGGAATTCGGGGAGGATGAGCAGTTCTTC. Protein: CASSLEFGEDEQFF.

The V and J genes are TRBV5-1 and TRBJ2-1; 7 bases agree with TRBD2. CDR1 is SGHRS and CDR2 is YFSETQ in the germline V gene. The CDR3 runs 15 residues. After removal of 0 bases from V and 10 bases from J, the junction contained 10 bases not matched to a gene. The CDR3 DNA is TGCGCCAGCAGCTTGGATTATATCGGGGGGATAGAGCAGTTCTTC. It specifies CASSLDYIGGIEQFF.

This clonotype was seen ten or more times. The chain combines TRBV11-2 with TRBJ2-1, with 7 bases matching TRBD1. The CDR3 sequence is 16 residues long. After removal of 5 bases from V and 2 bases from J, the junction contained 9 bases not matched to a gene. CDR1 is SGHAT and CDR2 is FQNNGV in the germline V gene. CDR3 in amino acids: CASSDDRVGTYNEQFF. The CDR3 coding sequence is TGTGCCAGCAGCGACGACAGGGTTGGGACCTACAATGAGCAGTTCTTC.

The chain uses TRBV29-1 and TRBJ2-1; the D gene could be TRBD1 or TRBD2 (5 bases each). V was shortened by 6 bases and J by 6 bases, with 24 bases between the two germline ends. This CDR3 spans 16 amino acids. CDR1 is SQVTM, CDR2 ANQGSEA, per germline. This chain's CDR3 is CSVHQGRGVFGNEQFF. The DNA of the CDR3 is TGCAGCGTCCACCAAGGTCGAGGGGTGTTTGGCAATGAGCAGTTCTTC.

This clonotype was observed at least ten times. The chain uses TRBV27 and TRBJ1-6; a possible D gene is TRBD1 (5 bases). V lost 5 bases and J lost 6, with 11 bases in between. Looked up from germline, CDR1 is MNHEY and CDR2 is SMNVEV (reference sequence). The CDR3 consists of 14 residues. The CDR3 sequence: CASSLGQVNSPLHF. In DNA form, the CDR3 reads TGTGCCAGCAGTCTCGGACAAGTTAATTCACCCCTCCACTTT.

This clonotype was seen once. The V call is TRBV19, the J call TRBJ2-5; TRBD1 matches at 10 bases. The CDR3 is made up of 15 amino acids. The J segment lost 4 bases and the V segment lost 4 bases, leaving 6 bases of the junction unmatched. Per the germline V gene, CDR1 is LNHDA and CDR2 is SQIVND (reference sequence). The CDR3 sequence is CASSRGQGLGETQYF. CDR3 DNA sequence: TGTGCCAGTAGTAGGGGACAGGGGTTGGGAGAGACCCAGTACTTC.

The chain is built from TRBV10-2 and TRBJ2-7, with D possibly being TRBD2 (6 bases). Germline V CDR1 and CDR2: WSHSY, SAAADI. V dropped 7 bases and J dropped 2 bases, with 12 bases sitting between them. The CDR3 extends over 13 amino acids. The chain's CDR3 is CASIEPGAYEQYF. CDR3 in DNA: TGCGCCAGCATAGAACCGGGGGCCTACGAGCAGTACTTC.

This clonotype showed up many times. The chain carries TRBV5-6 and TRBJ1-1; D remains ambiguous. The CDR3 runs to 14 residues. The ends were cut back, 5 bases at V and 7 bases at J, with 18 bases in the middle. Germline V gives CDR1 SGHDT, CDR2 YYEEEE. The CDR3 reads CASRIKGAGIEAFF. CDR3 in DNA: TGTGCCAGCAGGATAAAGGGAGCGGGGATTGAAGCTTTCTTT.

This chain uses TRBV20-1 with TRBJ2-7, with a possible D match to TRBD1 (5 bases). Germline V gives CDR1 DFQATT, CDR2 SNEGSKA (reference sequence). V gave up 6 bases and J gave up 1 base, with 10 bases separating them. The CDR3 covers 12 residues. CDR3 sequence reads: CSAQGDSYEQYF. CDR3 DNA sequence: TGCAGTGCGCAAGGGGATTCCTACGAGCAGTACTTC.

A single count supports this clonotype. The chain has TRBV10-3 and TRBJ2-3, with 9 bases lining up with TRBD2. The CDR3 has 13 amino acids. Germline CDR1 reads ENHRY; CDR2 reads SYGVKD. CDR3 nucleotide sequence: TGTGCTCGAAAGGGACTAGCACAAGATACGCAGTATTTT. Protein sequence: CARKGLAQDTQYF.

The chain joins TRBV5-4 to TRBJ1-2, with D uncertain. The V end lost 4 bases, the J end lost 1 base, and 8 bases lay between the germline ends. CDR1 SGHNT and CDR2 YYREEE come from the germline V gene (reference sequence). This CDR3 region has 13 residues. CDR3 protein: CASSPDLNYGYTF. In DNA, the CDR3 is TGTGCCAGCAGCCCTGACCTTAACTATGGCTACACCTTC.

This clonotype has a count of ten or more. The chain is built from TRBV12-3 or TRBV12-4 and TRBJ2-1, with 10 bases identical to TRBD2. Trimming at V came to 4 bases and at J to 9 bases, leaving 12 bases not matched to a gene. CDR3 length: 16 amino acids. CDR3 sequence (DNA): TGTGCCAGCAGTTCCCCCCGGCTAGCGGGAGAGGGTGAGCAGTTCTTC. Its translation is CASSSPRLAGEGEQFF.

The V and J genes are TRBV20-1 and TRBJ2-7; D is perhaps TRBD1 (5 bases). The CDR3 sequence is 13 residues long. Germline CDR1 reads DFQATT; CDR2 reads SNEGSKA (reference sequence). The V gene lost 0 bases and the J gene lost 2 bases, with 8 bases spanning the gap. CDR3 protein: CSAREAGTYEQYF. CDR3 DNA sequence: TGCAGTGCTAGAGAGGCAGGGACCTACGAGCAGTACTTC.